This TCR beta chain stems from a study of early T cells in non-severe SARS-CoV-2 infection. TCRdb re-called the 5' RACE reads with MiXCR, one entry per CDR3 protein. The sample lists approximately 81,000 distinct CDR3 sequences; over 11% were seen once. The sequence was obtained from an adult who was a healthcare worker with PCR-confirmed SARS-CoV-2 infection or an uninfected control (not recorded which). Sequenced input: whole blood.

In DNA form, the CDR3 reads TGTGCCAGCAAGCAGGGGGCGGGCTATGGCTACACCTTC. Its translation is CASKQGAGYGYTF. The V and J genes are TRBV2 and TRBJ1-2; TRBD1 matches at 8 bases. The CDR3 sequence is 13 residues long. The V segment lost 7 bases and the J segment 4 bases; nucleotides outside the gene matches: 5. Germline lookup yields CDR1 SNHLY and CDR2 FYNNEI.